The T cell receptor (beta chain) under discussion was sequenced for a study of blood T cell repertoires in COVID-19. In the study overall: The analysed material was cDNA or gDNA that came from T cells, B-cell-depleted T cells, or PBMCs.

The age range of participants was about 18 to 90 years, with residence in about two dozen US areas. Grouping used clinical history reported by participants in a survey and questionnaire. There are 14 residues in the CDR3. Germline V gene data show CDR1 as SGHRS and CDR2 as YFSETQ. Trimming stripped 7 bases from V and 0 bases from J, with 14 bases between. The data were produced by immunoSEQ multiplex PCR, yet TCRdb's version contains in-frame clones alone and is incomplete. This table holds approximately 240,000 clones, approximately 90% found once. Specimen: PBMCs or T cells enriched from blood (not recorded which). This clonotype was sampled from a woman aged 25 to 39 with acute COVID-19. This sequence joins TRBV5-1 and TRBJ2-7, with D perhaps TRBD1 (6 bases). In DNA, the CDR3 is TGCGCCAGCTCTGGGCAGGGGACCTCCTACGAGCAGTACTTC. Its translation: CASSGQGTSYEQYF.